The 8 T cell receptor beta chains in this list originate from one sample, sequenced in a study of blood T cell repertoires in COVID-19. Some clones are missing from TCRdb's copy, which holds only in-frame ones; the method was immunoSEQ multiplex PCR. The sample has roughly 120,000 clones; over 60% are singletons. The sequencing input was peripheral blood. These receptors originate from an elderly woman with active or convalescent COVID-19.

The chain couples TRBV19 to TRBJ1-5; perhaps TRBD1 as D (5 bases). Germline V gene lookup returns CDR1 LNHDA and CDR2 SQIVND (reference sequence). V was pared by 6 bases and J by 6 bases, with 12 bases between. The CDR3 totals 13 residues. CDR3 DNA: TGTGCCAGTAGCGGGGGAGGAGGTCAGCCCCAGCATTTT. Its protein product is CASSGGGGQPQHF.

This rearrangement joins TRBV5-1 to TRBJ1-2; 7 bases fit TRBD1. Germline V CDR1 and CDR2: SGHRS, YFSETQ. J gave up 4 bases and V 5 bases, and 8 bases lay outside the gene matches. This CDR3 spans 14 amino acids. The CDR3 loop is CASRRDRAFYGYTF. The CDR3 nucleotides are TGCGCCAGCAGGCGGGACAGAGCTTTCTATGGCTACACCTTC.

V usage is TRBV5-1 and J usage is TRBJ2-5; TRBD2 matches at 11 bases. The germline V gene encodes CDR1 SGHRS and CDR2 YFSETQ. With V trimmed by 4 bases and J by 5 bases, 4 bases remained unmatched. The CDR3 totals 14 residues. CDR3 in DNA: TGCGCCAGCAGCACTCGACTAGCGGGGGAGACCCAGTACTTC. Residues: CASSTRLAGETQYF.

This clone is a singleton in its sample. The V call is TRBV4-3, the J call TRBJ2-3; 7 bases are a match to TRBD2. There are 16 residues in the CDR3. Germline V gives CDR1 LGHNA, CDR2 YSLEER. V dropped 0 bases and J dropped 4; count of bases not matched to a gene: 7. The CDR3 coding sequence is TGCGCCAGCAGCCAAGACGGGGGGAGTGGCGCAGATACGCAGTATTTT. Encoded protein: CASSQDGGSGADTQYF.

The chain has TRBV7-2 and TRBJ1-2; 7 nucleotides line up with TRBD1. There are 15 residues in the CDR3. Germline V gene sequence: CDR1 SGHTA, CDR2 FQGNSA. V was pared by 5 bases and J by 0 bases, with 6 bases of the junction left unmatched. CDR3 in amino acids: CASSGAGTANYGYTF. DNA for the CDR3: TGTGCCAGCAGCGGGGCCGGGACAGCTAACTATGGCTACACCTTC.

The chain's CDR3 is CASSDPSSGRNEQYF. The CDR3 DNA follows: TGTGCCAGCAGTGACCCATCAAGCGGGCGAAACGAGCAGTACTTC. J is TRBJ2-7 and V is TRBV6-1, with a weak D call TRBD2 (6 bases). Germline lookup yields CDR1 MNHNS and CDR2 SASEGT. Trimming removed 3 bases from V and 5 bases from J, with 17 bases in between. This CDR3 contains 15 residues.

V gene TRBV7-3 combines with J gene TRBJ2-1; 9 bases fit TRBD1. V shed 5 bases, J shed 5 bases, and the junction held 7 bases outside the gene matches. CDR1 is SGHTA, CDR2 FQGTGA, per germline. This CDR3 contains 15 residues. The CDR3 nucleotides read TGTGCCAGCAGCCCCGACAGGGGGGGACACAATGAGCAGTTCTTC. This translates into CASSPDRGGHNEQFF.

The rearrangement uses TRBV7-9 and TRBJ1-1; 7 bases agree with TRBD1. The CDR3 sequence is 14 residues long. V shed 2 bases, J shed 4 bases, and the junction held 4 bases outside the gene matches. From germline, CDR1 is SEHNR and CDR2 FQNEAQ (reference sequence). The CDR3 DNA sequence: TGTGCCAGCAGCTTACAGGGGGAGGTCACTGAAGCTTTCTTT. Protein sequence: CASSLQGEVTEAFF.